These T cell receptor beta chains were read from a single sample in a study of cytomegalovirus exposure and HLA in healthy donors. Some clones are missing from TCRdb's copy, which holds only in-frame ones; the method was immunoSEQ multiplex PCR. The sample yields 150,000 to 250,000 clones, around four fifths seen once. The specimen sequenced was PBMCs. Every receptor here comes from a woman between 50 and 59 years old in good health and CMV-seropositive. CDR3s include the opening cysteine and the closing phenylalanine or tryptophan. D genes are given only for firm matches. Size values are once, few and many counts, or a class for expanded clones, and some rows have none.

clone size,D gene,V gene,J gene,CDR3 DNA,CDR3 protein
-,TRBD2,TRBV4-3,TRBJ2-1,TGCGCCAGCAGCCGTACTAGCGGGGGGGAGGTATTCTTC,CASSRTSGGEVFF
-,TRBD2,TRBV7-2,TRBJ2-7,TGTGCCAGCAGCTTAGGACTAGCGGGGACCTACGAGCAGTACTTC,CASSLGLAGTYEQYF
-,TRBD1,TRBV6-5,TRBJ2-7,TGTGCCAGCAGTTACTCTGGGACAGGGAAAACGGAGCAGTACTTC,CASSYSGTGKTEQYF
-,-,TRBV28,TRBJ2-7,TGTGCCAGCAGTTTATCCCAGGGAGGTGACGAGCAGTACTTC,CASSLSQGGDEQYF
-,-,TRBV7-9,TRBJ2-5,TGTGCCAGCAGCTTACGGGGCCCTGGGGGCCCGAGGGACCAGTACTTC,CASSLRGPGGPRDQYF
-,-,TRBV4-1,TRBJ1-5,TGCGCCAGCAGCCAAGATTTACTTCAGCCCCAGCATTTT,CASSQDLLQPQHF
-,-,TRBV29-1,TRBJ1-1,TGCAGCGGTGGACAACCCATGAACACTGAAGCTTTCTTT,CSGGQPMNTEAFF
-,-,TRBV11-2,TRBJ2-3,TGTGCCAGCAGCTTACAGGGGCTCTCCACAGATACGCAGTATTTT,CASSLQGLSTDTQYF
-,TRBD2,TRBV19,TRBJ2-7,TGTGCCAGTACCGTAAGTGGGGCAGCGGGGGCCTACGAGCAGTACTTC,CASTVSGAAGAYEQYF
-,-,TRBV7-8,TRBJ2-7,TGTGCCAGCAGCTTACGGGGTTCGGGGTCCACCTACGAGCAGTACTTC,CASSLRGSGSTYEQYF
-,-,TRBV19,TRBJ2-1,TGTGCCAGTAGCCTGAATCCCCTAGCAAGGCAGTTCTTC,CASSLNPLARQFF
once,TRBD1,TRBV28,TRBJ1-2,TGTGCCAGCAGGGCCGGGACAGAGAATGGCTACACCTTC,CASRAGTENGYTF
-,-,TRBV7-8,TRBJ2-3,TGTGCCAGCAGCTTACCAATTACAGGGTTAGATACGCAGTATTTT,CASSLPITGLDTQYF
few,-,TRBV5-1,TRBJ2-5,TGCGCCAGCAGCTTCGGTGCAGAGACCCAGTACTTC,CASSFGAETQYF
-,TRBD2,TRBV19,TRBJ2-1,TGTGCCAGTAGTCTACTAGCGGGTTCCTACAATGAGCAGTTCTTC,CASSLLAGSYNEQFF
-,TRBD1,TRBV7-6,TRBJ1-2,TGTGCCAGCAGCCCAAGACAGGGGGCGGGCTACACCTTC,CASSPRQGAGYTF
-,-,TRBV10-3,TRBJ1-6,TGTGCCATCTCAGGGGATTTAAATTCACCCCTCCACTTT,CAISGDLNSPLHF
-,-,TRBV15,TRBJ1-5,TGTGCCACCACCCCGACTCTCGACAGGAATCAGCCCCAGCATTTT,CATTPTLDRNQPQHF
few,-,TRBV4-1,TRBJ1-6,TGCGCCAGCAGCCAAGGCGACTTTTGGCCCTATAATTCACCCCTCCACTTT,CASSQGDFWPYNSPLHF
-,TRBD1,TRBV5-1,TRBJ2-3,TGCGCCAGCAGCTTGAGACAGGGGGCCTCAGATACGCAGTATTTT,CASSLRQGASDTQYF
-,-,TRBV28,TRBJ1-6,TGTGCCAGCAGAGTCCACAGGGAAAATTCACCCCTCCACTTT,CASRVHRENSPLHF
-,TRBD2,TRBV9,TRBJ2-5,TGTGCCAGCAGCGTTAGCGGGGGGTTACAAGAGACCCAGTACTTC,CASSVSGGLQETQYF
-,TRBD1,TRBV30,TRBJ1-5,TGTGCCTGGAATACAGGGGTTGAGCAGCCCCAGCATTTT,CAWNTGVEQPQHF
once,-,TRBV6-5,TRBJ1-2,TGTGCCAGCAGGTCGGACGGGAGCTATGGCTACACCTTC,CASRSDGSYGYTF
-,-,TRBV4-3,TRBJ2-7,TGCGCCAGGACCCCGTCGACAGAACCCTTCTACGAGCAGTACTTC,CARTPSTEPFYEQYF
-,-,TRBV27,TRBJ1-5,TGTGCCAGCAGTTTGTACAGGAGCAATCAGCCCCAGCATTTT,CASSLYRSNQPQHF
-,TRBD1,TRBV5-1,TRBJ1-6,TGCGCCAGCAGCTTGGGGCAGGGGGAGAGAAATTCACCCCTCCACTTT,CASSLGQGERNSPLHF
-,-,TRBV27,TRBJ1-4,TGTGCCAGCAGTTTTGGGCAGGGGAACGAAAAACTGTTTTTT,CASSFGQGNEKLFF
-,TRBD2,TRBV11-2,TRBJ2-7,TGTGCCAGCAGCTTAGGGGGGGGAGGGCCCGCCTACGAGCAGTACTTC,CASSLGGGGPAYEQYF
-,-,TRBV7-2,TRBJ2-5,TGTGCCAGCAGCCGAATGGGGGGCGGGGGATTGAGCCAAGAGACCCAGTACTTC,CASSRMGGGGLSQETQYF
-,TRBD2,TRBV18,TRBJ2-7,TGTGCCAGCTCACCACCGTCAGCGGGAAGGACCTACGAGCAGTACTTC,CASSPPSAGRTYEQYF
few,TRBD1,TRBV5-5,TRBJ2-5,TGTGCCAGCAGCTCGCCGGACAGGGCTAAAGGAAAGACCCAGTACTTC,CASSSPDRAKGKTQYF
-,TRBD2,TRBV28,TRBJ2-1,TGTGCCAGCTCGGCCGGGACTAGCGTTTTTCATGAGCAGTTCTTC,CASSAGTSVFHEQFF